The rows below give T cell receptor beta chains drawn from one sample of a study of blood T cell repertoires in COVID-19. TCRdb keeps only in-frame clones here, not all; method: immunoSEQ multiplex PCR. The table lists 68,000 or so clones, roughly nine tenths of them singletons. The sample taken for sequencing was peripheral blood. The source is a middle-aged man with COVID-19, enrolled during active disease. Each CDR3 is given with its conserved first and last residue. D genes are given only for firm matches. Not all rows give a size; the values are once, few, many and, for expanded clones, a class.

d_call	v_call	clone_size	j_call	cdr3_aa	cdr3_nt
NA	TRBV11-2	NA	TRBJ1-2	CASSLRRDFGYTF	TGTGCCAGCAGCTTAAGGAGGGATTTTGGCTACACCTTC
TRBD2	TRBV9	NA	TRBJ2-5	CASSVTSAETQYF	TGTGCCAGCAGCGTAACTAGCGCCGAGACCCAGTACTTC
NA	TRBV5-5	NA	TRBJ2-7	CASSQTGFEQYF	TGTGCCAGCAGCCAAACAGGATTCGAGCAGTACTTC
TRBD1	TRBV29-1	NA	TRBJ2-2	CSAEGTGGSTGELFF	TGCAGCGCCGAGGGGACAGGGGGATCTACCGGGGAGCTGTTTTTT
NA	TRBV28	NA	TRBJ2-3	CASMPGDTDTQYF	TGTGCCAGCATGCCTGGAGACACAGATACGCAGTATTTT
NA	TRBV3-1/TRBV3-2	few	TRBJ1-5	CASSPIGDSALSQPQHF	TGTGCCAGCAGCCCCATCGGTGACAGTGCCCTTAGTCAGCCCCAGCATTTT
TRBD1	TRBV4-2	NA	TRBJ2-7	CASSQDYRGLYEQYF	TGTGCCAGCAGCCAAGATTACAGGGGGTTGTACGAGCAGTACTTC
TRBD1	TRBV2	NA	TRBJ1-2	CASRGTGTYGYTF	TGTGCCAGCAGGGGGACAGGGACCTATGGCTACACCTTC
TRBD1	TRBV28	NA	TRBJ1-5	CASSLSDRVLRGWHF	TGTGCCAGCAGTTTGTCCGACAGGGTCCTAAGGGGATGGCATTTT
TRBD1	TRBV4-1	NA	TRBJ1-2	CASSQEEGANYGYTF	TGCGCCAGCAGCCAAGAGGAGGGGGCGAACTATGGCTACACCTTC
NA	TRBV7-9	few	TRBJ2-7	CASSSGWGLFEQYF	TGTGCCAGCAGTTCCGGTTGGGGGCTCTTCGAGCAGTACTTC
NA	TRBV23-1	once	TRBJ1-2	CAILVGDDYGYTF	TGCGCCATCCTCGTCGGGGATGACTATGGCTACACCTTC
TRBD1	TRBV19	NA	TRBJ2-3	CASSIGQGTDTQYF	TGTGCCAGTAGTATTGGACAGGGCACAGATACGCAGTATTTT
TRBD1	TRBV19	NA	TRBJ1-2	CASSSTRTGRRERGYTF	TGTGCCAGTAGTTCAACCCGGACAGGACGTAGGGAACGTGGCTACACCTTC
NA	TRBV9	NA	TRBJ2-5	CASSVVAGEETQYF	TGTGCCAGCAGCGTAGTGGCAGGTGAAGAGACCCAGTACTTC
TRBD2	TRBV9	NA	TRBJ2-1	CASSVELAGYNEQFF	TGTGCCAGCAGCGTAGAACTAGCGGGGTACAATGAGCAGTTCTTC
NA	TRBV27	NA	TRBJ1-5	CASSLTVGNQPQHF	TGTGCCAGCAGTCTGACAGTTGGCAATCAGCCCCAGCATTTT
TRBD2	TRBV5-4	NA	TRBJ2-1	CASSGGGSYNEQFF	TGTGCCAGCAGTGGGGGGGGCTCCTACAATGAGCAGTTCTTC
NA	TRBV27	NA	TRBJ2-5	CASSQTSGGTQYF	TGTGCCAGCAGTCAAACCTCAGGTGGGACCCAGTACTTC